This TCR beta chain appears in the sequencing data of a study of blood T cell repertoires in COVID-19. Across the study: Collection of acute and convalescent COVID-19 samples took place in the United States, Italy and Spain. PBMCs, B-cell-depleted T cells, or T cells provided the cDNA or gDNA that made up the material.

Original processing methods: Quantification of nucleated cells was approximated via reference gene primer amplification. Profiling relied on immunoSEQ multiplex PCR, and the TCRdb table lists in-frame clones only, not all of them. The V and J calls and the clone size are those of that table, but D and trimming were determined from the DNA. Here the sample spans roughly 200,000 clones, 88% being singletons. The CDR3 contains 15 residues. Germline V gene sequence: CDR1 SGHRS, CDR2 YFSETQ. The V and J ends lost 2 bases and 10 bases respectively, with 19 bases between them. The sample comprised peripheral blood. The chain employs TRBV5-1 and TRBJ2-1, with a possible D match to TRBD1 (7 bases). The sequence was obtained from a man aged 70-80 years with acute or convalescent COVID-19. CDR3 DNA sequence: TGCGCCAGCAGCTTTCAGGGGGGCGGAGAAAGGGAGCAGTTCTTC. Encoded protein: CASSFQGGGEREQFF.